This TCR beta chain derives from a study of Graves' ophthalmopathy and Graves' hyperthyroidism. The sample holds many counts of this clonotype. The CDR3 has 14 amino acids. The germline CDR1 and CDR2 sequences are DFQATT and SNEGSKA (reference sequence). Trimming cost V 3 bases and J 2 bases; bases outside gene matches: 5. If patients had other autoimmune diseases, uncontrolled infections, pregnancy or lactation, they were excluded. RNA transcripts were the template, and TCR beta CDR3 regions were amplified from them. HTBI primers were used in a first-round RT-PCR, which preceded a second-round multiplex PCR. Via MiXCR, TCRdb re-called the multiplex PCR reads, giving one row per CDR3 protein. The sample has 500,000 to 600,000 distinct CDR3 sequences, less than 45% seen once.

The sequencing sample was made of peripheral blood or thyroid tissue (not recorded which). This chain uses TRBV20-1 with TRBJ2-7; 9 bases match TRBD2. The clonotype was recovered from an adult man with Graves' hyperthyroidism. The CDR3 nucleotides are TGCAGTGCTAGGGGGCGGGAGGGCCCCTACGAGCAGTACTTC. Translation gives CSARGREGPYEQYF.